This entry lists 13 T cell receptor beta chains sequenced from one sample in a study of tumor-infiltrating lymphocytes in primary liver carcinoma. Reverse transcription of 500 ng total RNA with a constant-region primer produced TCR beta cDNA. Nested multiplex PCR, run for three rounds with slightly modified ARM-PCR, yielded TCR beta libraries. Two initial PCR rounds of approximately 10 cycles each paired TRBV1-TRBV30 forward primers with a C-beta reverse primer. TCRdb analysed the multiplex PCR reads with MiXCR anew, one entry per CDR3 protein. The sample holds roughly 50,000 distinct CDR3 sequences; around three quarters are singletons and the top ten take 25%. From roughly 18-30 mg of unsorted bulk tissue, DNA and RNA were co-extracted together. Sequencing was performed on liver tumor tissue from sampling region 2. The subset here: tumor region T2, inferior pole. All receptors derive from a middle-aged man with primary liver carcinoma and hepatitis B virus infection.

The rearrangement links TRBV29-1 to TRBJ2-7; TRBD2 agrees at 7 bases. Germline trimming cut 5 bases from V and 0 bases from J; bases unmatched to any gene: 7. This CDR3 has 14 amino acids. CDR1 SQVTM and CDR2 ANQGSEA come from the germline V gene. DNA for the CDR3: TGCAGCGTTATATCTAAGCGGGACTCCTACGAGCAGTACTTC. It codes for CSVISKRDSYEQYF.

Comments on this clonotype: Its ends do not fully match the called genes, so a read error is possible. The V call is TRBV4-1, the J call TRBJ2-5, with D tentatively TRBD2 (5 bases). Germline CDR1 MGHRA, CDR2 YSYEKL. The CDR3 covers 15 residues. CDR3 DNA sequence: TGCACCAGCAGCCAAGAATTAGGCAAGGGAGAGACCCATTACTTC. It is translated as CTSSQELGKGETHYF.

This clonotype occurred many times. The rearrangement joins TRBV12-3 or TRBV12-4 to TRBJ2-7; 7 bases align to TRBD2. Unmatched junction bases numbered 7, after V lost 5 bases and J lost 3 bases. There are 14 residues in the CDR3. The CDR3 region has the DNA TGTGCCAGCAGTCTCTTAGCGGGTGTCTACGAGCAGTACTTC. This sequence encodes CASSLLAGVYEQYF.

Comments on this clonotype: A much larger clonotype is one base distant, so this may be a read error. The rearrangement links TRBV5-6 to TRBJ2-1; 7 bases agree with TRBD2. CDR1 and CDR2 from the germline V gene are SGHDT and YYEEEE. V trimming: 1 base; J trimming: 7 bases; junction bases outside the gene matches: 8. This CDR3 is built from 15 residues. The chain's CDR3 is CASSLTLTGGNEQFF. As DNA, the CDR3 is TGTGCCAGCAGCTTGACTCTAACGGGAGGAAATGAGCAGTTCTTC.

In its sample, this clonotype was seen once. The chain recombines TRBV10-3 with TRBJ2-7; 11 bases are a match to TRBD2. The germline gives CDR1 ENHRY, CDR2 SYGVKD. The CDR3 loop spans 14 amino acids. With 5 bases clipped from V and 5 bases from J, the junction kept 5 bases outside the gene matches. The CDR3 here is CAISRTSGLHEQYF. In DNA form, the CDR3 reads TGTGCCATCAGTCGGACTAGCGGGCTGCACGAGCAGTACTTC.

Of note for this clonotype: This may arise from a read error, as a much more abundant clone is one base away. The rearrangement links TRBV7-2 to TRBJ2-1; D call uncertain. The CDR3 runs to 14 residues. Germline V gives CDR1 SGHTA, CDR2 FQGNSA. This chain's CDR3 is CASCLFRADNEQFF. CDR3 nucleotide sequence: TGTGCCAGCTGCTTATTTAGGGCGGACAATGAGCAGTTCTTC.

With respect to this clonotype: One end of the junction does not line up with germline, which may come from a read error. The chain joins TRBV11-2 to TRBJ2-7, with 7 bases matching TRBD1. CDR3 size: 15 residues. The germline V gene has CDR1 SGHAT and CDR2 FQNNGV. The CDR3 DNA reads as TGTGTCAGCAACTTAGGCAGGGGGTTTACCTACGAGCAGTACTTC. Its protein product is CVSNLGRGFTYEQYF.

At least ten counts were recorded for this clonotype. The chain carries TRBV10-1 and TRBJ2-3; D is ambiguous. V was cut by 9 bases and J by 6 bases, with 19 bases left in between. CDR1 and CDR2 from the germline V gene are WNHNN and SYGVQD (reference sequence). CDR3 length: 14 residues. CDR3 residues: CASPQRDSRDTQYF. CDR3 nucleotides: TGCGCCAGTCCCCAAAGGGATAGCAGGGATACGCAGTATTTT.

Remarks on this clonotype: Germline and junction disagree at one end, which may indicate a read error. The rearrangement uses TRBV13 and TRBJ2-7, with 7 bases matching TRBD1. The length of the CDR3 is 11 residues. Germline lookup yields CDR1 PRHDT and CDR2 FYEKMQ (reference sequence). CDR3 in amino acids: CVSSLQGEQYF. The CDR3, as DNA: TGTGTCAGCAGCTTACAGGGGGAGCAGTACTTC.

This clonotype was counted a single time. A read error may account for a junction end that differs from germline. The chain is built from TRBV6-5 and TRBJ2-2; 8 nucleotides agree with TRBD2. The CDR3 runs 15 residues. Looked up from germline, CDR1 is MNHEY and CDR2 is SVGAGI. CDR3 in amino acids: CTSKAGALNAGELFF. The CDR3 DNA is TGTACCAGCAAAGCGGGAGCATTAAATGCCGGGGAGCTGTTTTTT.

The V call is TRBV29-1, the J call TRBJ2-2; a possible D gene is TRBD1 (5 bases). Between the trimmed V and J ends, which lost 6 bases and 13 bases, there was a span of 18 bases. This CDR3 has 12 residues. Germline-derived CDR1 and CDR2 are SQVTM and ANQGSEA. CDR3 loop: CSVRAGPWGLFF. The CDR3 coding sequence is TGCAGCGTCCGAGCAGGGCCCTGGGGGCTGTTTTTT.

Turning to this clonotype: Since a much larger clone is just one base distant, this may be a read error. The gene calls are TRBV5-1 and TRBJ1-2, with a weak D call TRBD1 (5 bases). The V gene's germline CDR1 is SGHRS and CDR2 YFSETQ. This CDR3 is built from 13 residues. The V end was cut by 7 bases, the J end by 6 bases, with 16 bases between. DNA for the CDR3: TGCGCCAGCGGGGGACCGGGTTTCGATGGCTACACCTTC. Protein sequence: CASGGPGFDGYTF.

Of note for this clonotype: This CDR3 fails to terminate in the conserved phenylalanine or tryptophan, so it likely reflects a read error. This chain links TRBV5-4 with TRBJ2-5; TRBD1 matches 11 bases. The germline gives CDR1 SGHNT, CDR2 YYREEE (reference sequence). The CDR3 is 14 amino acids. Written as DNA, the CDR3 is TGCGCCAGCAGCTCGGACAGGGGGCTGGAGACCCAGTACTCC. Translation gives CASSSDRGLETQYS.